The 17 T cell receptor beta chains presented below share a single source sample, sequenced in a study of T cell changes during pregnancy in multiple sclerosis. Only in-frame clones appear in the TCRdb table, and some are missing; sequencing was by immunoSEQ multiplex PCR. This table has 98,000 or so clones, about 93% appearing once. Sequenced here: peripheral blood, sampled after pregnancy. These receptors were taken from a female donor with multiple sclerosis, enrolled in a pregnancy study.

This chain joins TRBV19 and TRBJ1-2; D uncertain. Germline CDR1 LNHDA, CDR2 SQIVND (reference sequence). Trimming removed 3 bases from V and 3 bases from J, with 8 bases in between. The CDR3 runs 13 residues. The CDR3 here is CASSIPGYYGYTF. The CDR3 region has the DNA TGTGCCAGTAGTATCCCAGGTTACTATGGCTACACCTTC.

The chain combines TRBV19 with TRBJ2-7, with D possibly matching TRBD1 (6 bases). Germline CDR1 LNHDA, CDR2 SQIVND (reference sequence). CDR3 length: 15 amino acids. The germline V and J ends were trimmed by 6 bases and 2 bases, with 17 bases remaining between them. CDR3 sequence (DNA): TGTGCCAGTAGGTCAACGGCAGGGGTTCCCTACGAGCAGTACTTC. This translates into CASRSTAGVPYEQYF.

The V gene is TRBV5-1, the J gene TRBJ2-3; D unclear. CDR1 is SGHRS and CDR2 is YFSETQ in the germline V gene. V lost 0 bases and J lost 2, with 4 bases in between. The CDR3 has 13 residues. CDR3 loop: CASSLGATDTQYF. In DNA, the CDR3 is TGCGCCAGCAGCTTGGGGGCCACAGATACGCAGTATTTT.

The CDR3 sequence is CASSARGRTGELFF. CDR3 DNA sequence: TGTGCCAGCAGCGCGCGGGGGCGTACCGGGGAGCTGTTTTTT. The chain is built from TRBV5-5 and TRBJ2-2; TRBD2 might be the D (7 bases). The CDR3 contains 14 residues. The germline gives CDR1 SGHKS, CDR2 YYEKEE (reference sequence). V dropped 4 bases and J dropped 5 bases, with 12 bases sitting between them.

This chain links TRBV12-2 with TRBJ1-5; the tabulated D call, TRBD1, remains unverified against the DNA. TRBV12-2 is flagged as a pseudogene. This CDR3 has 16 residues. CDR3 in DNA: TGTGCAAGTCGCTTAGGTCGTCAGGTAATCAATCAGCCCCAGCATTTT. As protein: CASRLGRQVINQPQHF.

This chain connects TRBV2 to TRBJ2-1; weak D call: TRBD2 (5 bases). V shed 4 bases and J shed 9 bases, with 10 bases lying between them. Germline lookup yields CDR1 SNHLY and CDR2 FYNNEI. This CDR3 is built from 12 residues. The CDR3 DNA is TGTGCCAGCAGTGGAGGGTACGGTGAGCAGTTCTTC. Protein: CASSGGYGEQFF.

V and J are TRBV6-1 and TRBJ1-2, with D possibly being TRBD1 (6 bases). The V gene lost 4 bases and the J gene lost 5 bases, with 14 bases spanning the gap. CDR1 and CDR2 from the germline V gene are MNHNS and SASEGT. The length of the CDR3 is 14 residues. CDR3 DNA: TGTGCCAGCAGTGGGACAGCCCTCGTTTATGGCTACACCTTC. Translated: CASSGTALVYGYTF.

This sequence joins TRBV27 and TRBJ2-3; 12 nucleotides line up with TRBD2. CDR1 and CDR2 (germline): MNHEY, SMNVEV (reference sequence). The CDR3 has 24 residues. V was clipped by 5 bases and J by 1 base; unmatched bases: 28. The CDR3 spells CASSLRYPGPGTSGLRERTDTQYF. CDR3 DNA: TGTGCCAGCAGTCTACGGTACCCCGGTCCAGGGACTAGCGGGCTCCGGGAACGCACAGATACGCAGTATTTT.

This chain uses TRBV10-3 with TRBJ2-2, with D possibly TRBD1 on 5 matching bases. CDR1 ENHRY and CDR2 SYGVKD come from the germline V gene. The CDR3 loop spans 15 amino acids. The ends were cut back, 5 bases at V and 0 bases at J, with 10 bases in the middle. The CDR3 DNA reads TGTGCCATCAGTACCGACAGCCCGAACACCGGGGAGCTGTTTTTT. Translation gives CAISTDSPNTGELFF.

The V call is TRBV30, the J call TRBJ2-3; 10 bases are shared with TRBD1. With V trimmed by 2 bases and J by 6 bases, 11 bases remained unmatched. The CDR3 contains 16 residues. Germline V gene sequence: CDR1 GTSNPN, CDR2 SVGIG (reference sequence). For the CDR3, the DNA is TGTGCCTGGAGTTCGGGACAGGGGAAAACTTTTGATACGCAGTATTTT. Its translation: CAWSSGQGKTFDTQYF.

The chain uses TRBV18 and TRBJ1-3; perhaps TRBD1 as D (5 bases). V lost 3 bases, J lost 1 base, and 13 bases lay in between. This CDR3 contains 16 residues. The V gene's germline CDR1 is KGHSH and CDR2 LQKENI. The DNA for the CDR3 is TGTGCCAGCTCACCCCAAGGGGCAGGATCTGGAAACACCATATATTTT. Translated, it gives CASSPQGAGSGNTIYF.

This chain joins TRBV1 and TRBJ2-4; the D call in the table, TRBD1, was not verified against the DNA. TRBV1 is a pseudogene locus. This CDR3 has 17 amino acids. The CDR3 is CTSSQDHPGVGKNIQYF. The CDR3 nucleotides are TGCACCAGCAGCCAAGATCACCCAGGGGTGGGCAAAAACATTCAGTACTTC.

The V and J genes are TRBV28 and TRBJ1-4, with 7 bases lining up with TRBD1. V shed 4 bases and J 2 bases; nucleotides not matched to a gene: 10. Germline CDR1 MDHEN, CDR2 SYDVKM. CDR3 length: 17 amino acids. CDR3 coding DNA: TGTGCCAGCAGTTACCGATACCAGGGGGGTACTAATGAAAAACTGTTTTTT. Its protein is CASSYRYQGGTNEKLFF. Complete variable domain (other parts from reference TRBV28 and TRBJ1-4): DVKVTQSSRYLVKRTGEKVFLECVQDMDHENMFWYRQDPGLGLRLIYFSYDVKMKEKGDIPEGYSVSREKKERFSLILESASTNQTSMYLCASSYRYQGGTNEKLFFGSGTQLSVL.

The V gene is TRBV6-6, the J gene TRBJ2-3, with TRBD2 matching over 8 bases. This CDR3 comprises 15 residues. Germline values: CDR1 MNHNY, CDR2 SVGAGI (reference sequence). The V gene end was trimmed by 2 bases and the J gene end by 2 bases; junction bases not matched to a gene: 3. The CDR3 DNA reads TGTGCCAGCAGTTACGTCGGGGGGGACACAGATACGCAGTATTTT. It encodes CASSYVGGDTDTQYF.

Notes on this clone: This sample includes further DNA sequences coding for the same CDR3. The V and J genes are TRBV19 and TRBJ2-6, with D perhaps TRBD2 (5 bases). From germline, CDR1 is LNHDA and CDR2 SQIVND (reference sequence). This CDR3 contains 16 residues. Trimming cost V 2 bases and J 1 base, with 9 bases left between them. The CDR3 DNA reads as TGTGCCAGTAGTATAAGAGGCGGGTCTGGGGCCAACGTCCTGACTTTC. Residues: CASSIRGGSGANVLTF.

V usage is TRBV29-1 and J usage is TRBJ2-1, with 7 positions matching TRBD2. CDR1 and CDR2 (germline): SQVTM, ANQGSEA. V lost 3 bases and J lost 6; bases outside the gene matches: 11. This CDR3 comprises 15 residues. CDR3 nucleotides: TGCAGCGTTGACCTCGAGGGAGGGCCTTTCAATGAGCAGTTCTTC. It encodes CSVDLEGGPFNEQFF.

The CDR3 region has the DNA TGCGCCAGCAGCTTGGGCCGGTTAGCGGGGCGTTACAATGAGCAGTTCTTC. Translation gives CASSLGRLAGRYNEQFF. J is TRBJ2-1 and V is TRBV5-1; 8 bases map to TRBD2. Germline V lookup: CDR1 SGHRS, CDR2 YFSETQ. The CDR3 loop spans 17 amino acids. V was pared by 0 bases and J by 4 bases, with 9 bases of the junction left unmatched.